Sequencing of this TCR beta chain was carried out in a study of blood T cell repertoires in COVID-19. Study context: The study drew acute and convalescent COVID-19 samples from the United States, Italy and Spain.

As originally analysed: How many nucleated cells were present was estimated from reference gene primer amplification. TCRdb's copy holds only in-frame clones and misses some; the assay was immunoSEQ multiplex PCR. V and J calls plus clone size are reproduced from that table; the DNA served to infer D and trimming. The data contain 35,000 to 40,000 clones, 80% to 90% of them singletons. V was cut by 4 bases and J by 6 bases, with 11 bases left in between. From germline, CDR1 is LGHDT and CDR2 YNNKEL (reference sequence). The CDR3 runs to 13 residues. Material: peripheral blood. The TCR originated in a human donor in a cohort sampled during active COVID-19. The chain links TRBV3-1 (or the pseudogene TRBV3-2) to TRBJ2-3, with D possibly TRBD2 on 5 matching bases. The CDR3 bases are TGTGCCAGCAGCCTACGGGGTTCCGATACGCAGTATTTT. Protein product: CASSLRGSDTQYF.